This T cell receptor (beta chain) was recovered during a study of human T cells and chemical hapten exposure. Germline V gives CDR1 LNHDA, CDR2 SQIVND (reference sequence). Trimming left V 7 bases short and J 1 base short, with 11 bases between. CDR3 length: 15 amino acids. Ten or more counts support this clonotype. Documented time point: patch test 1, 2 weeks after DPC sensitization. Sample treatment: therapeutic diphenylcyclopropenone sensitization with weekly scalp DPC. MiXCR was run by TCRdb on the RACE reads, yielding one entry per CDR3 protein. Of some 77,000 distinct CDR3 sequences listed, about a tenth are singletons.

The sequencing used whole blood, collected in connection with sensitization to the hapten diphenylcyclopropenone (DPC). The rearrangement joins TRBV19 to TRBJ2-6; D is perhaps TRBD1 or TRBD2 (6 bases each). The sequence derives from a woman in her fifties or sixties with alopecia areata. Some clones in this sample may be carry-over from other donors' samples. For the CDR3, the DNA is TGTGCCAGTACCCGGGGGCAATCTGGGGCCAACGTCCTGACTTTC. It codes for CASTRGQSGANVLTF.